These T cell receptor beta chains were read from a single sample in a study of T-cell reconstitution after alpha-beta-depleted transplantation in children. TCRdb re-analysed the PCR reads in MiXCR, keeping a single row per CDR3 protein. The sample holds 550,000 to 600,000 distinct CDR3 sequences; 20% to 25% are singletons and the top ten take roughly an eighth. The source material was PBMCs, mostly from graft donor cells, sampled 360 days after TCRalphabeta/CD19-depleted stem cell transplant. These receptor sequences come from a boy under three years old who had a stem cell transplant for acute myeloid leukemia, so the T cells may come from the graft donor. Both conserved end residues are part of each CDR3. D genes are given only for firm matches. Size values are once, few and many counts, or a class for expanded clones, and some rows have none.

len	v_gene	j_gene	d_gene	abundance	CDR3aa	CDR3nt
16	TRBV18	TRBJ1-1	NA	NA	CASSPVGTGALNEAFF	TGTGCCAGCTCACCAGTGGGTACGGGGGCACTAAATGAAGCTTTCTTT
13	TRBV12-3/TRBV12-4	TRBJ2-4	TRBD2	few	CASTPGGLDIQYF	TGTGCCAGCACCCCGGGGGGGCTGGACATTCAGTACTTC
16	TRBV20-1	TRBJ1-5	TRBD1	many	CSAKTGGDYSNQPQHF	TGCAGTGCTAAAACAGGGGGCGATTATAGCAATCAGCCCCAGCATTTT
12	TRBV29-1	TRBJ2-3	NA	many	CSAGRLADTQYF	TGCAGCGCCGGACGACTAGCAGATACGCAGTATTTT
18	TRBV20-1	TRBJ2-3	TRBD1	few	CSARDQGVRAGGVDTQYF	TGCAGTGCTAGAGATCAAGGGGTTCGGGCAGGGGGCGTAGATACGCAGTATTTT
15	TRBV7-8	TRBJ1-3	NA	NA	CASSLDTSSGNTIYF	TGTGCCAGCAGCTTAGACACCAGCTCTGGAAACACCATATATTTT
16	TRBV5-6	TRBJ2-1	NA	NA	CASSLLETTIYNEQFF	TGTGCCAGCAGCTTGTTGGAGACTACCATTTACAATGAGCAGTTCTTC
20	TRBV4-1	TRBJ2-5	TRBD2	NA	CAISQEGATSGGARQETQYF	TGCGCCATCAGCCAAGAAGGAGCGACTAGCGGGGGGGCTAGGCAAGAGACCCAGTACTTC
12	TRBV28	TRBJ1-2	NA	NA	CASSGRLYGYTF	TGTGCCAGCAGTGGGCGTCTATATGGCTACACCTTC
13	TRBV29-1	TRBJ2-7	NA	NA	CSVERIESYEQYF	TGCAGCGTTGAAAGGATTGAATCCTACGAGCAGTACTTC
14	TRBV20-1	TRBJ1-5	NA	few	CSAYTGLNNQPQHF	TGCAGTGCTTACACAGGTCTCAACAATCAGCCCCAGCATTTT
13	TRBV20-1	TRBJ2-7	TRBD2	few	CSARRLAGYEQYF	TGCAGTGCTAGAAGGCTAGCGGGGTACGAGCAGTACTTC
15	TRBV28	TRBJ2-3	NA	many	CASSLDGPSTDTQYF	TGTGCCAGCAGTTTAGACGGACCTAGCACAGATACGCAGTATTTT
14	TRBV12-3/TRBV12-4	TRBJ2-5	NA	many	CASSLFRERETQYF	TGTGCCAGCAGTTTATTTAGGGAGCGGGAGACCCAGTACTTC
13	TRBV10-3	TRBJ1-1	NA	NA	CAISEQGDTEAFF	TGTGCCATCAGTGAACAGGGTGACACTGAAGCTTTCTTT
17	TRBV30	TRBJ2-7	TRBD1	few	CAWSAHSNWDSTYEQYF	TGTGCCTGGAGTGCCCATTCAAATTGGGACAGTACCTACGAGCAGTACTTC
15	TRBV5-1	TRBJ2-1	NA	NA	CASSDLAVSYNEQFF	TGCGCCAGCAGCGACCTGGCGGTATCCTACAATGAGCAGTTCTTC
15	TRBV25-1	TRBJ1-5	TRBD1	NA	CASSEAGTDNQPQHF	TGTGCCAGCAGTGAAGCCGGGACAGATAATCAGCCCCAGCATTTT
16	TRBV5-4	TRBJ2-3	TRBD1	once	CASSLDGTGGADTQYF	TGTGCCAGCAGCTTGGATGGGACAGGGGGCGCGGATACGCAGTATTTT
13	TRBV7-9	TRBJ2-1	NA	once	CASSSSLDNEQFF	TGTGCCAGCAGCTCAAGTTTAGACAATGAGCAGTTCTTC
11	TRBV29-1	TRBJ2-5	NA	many	CSTREEETQYF	TGCAGCACAAGAGAGGAGGAGACCCAGTACTTC
15	TRBV6-1	TRBJ2-5	TRBD2	NA	CASALSGTLKETQYF	TGTGCCAGCGCGCTTAGCGGGACCCTCAAAGAGACCCAGTACTTC
15	TRBV12-5	TRBJ2-3	NA	many	CASGRSEVGTDTQYF	TGTGCTAGTGGTCGCAGCGAAGTGGGCACAGATACGCAGTATTTT
16	TRBV27	TRBJ1-1	NA	few	CASSFVGDSPNTEAFF	TGTGCCAGCAGTTTCGTGGGTGACAGTCCCAACACTGAAGCTTTCTTT
16	TRBV4-3	TRBJ2-1	NA	few	CASSQDQWLTYNEQFF	TGCGCCAGCAGCCAAGACCAGTGGCTAACATACAATGAGCAGTTCTTC
14	TRBV5-1	TRBJ1-2	TRBD1	NA	CASSFDRGERGYTF	TGCGCCAGCAGCTTTGACAGGGGTGAAAGGGGCTACACCTTC
18	TRBV29-1	TRBJ1-3	NA	NA	CSVEKGAIWSHSGNTIYF	TGCAGCGTTGAGAAGGGAGCTATCTGGAGCCACTCTGGAAACACCATATATTTT
15	TRBV27	TRBJ2-2	TRBD2	few	CASSITSGGTGELFF	TGTGCCAGCAGTATAACTTCGGGGGGCACCGGGGAGCTGTTTTTT
13	TRBV10-3	TRBJ2-7	TRBD2	many	CAISAGGGNEQYF	TGTGCCATCAGTGCCGGGGGGGGCAACGAGCAGTACTTC
14	TRBV5-5	TRBJ2-1	NA	many	CASSWTNGGNEQFF	TGTGCCAGCAGCTGGACGAATGGCGGCAATGAGCAGTTCTTC
14	TRBV15	TRBJ1-5	NA	many	CATSREAARQPQHF	TGTGCCACCAGCAGAGAAGCTGCCAGGCAGCCCCAGCATTTT
15	TRBV5-6	TRBJ2-1	TRBD2	NA	CASSVRLAGVHEQFF	TGTGCCAGCAGCGTACGACTAGCGGGGGTACATGAGCAGTTCTTC
15	TRBV12-3/TRBV12-4	TRBJ2-3	TRBD2	many	CASSLSGGATDTQYF	TGTGCCAGCAGCCTTAGCGGGGGGGCGACAGATACGCAGTATTTT
14	TRBV12-3/TRBV12-4	TRBJ2-3	TRBD1	few	CASSHRGPTDTQYF	TGTGCCAGCAGTCACAGGGGGCCCACAGATACGCAGTATTTT
14	TRBV7-2	TRBJ1-6	NA	NA	CASSLDIQRSPLHF	TGTGCCAGCAGCTTGGACATCCAGCGTTCACCCCTCCACTTT
15	TRBV7-9	TRBJ2-1	TRBD1	few	CASSSPGTGLNEQFF	TGTGCCAGCAGTTCTCCCGGGACAGGGCTCAATGAGCAGTTCTTC
17	TRBV27	TRBJ2-3	TRBD2	NA	CASSSGLAGGSTDTQYF	TGTGCCAGCTCCTCCGGACTAGCGGGGGGAAGCACAGATACGCAGTATTTT
14	TRBV28	TRBJ1-5	NA	NA	CASSLYRGNQPQHF	TGTGCCAGCAGTTTATATCGAGGCAATCAGCCCCAGCATTTT
16	TRBV7-2	TRBJ2-7	NA	many	CASSLGSKGSSYEQYF	TGTGCCAGCAGCTTAGGGTCCAAGGGGTCCTCCTACGAGCAGTACTTC
16	TRBV10-3	TRBJ2-3	TRBD2	NA	CAISDPGLGDTDTQYF	TGTGCCATCAGTGACCCGGGACTAGGTGACACAGATACGCAGTATTTT